The source of this T cell receptor beta chain is a study of T-cell memory formation after mild COVID-19. Note on this clonotype: Its antigen is undetermined.

TCRdb passed the 5' RACE reads through MiXCR, listing each CDR3 protein once. The top ten clones hold about 22% of a sample with some 350,000 distinct CDR3 sequences, around a sixth of them seen once. The CDR3 sequence is 10 residues long. Trimming took off 3 bases at V and 10 bases at J, with 4 bases between the two ends. Germline-derived CDR1 and CDR2 are SEHNR and FQNEAQ (reference sequence). Study findings and constraints: Clones that shrank (day 15 to 85) were balanced CD4/CD8, whereas later expanders leaned CD4+. Within pre-infection memory, some responding clones were found, suggesting cross-reactive memory joined. Contracting CD4+ clones sat mainly in CM and EM; CD8+ in EMRA.

The sample taken for sequencing was PBMCs or a T cell subset sorted from them (not recorded which). The chain links TRBV7-9 to TRBJ2-1; D not resolved. This TCR derives from a man between 18 and 29 years old who had mild COVID-19 (a few samples of this study predate the infection). Cell type and time point are not known. The CDR3 region is CASSFREQFF. The CDR3 nucleotides read TGTGCCAGCAGCTTCAGGGAGCAGTTCTTC.